The 7 T cell receptor beta chains reported below all come from one sample, sequenced in a study of cytomegalovirus exposure and HLA in healthy donors. With 60 Vbeta and 13 Jbeta primers, the PCR was carried out. Produced via immunoSEQ multiplex PCR; TCRdb's table is partial and in-frame only. The sample holds approximately 67,000 clones, 80% to 90% seen once. The sequenced sample was PBMCs. Receptors were obtained from a young woman in good health and CMV-seropositive.

This rearrangement joins TRBV5-4 to TRBJ1-2, with 9 bases lining up with TRBD1. There are 17 residues in the CDR3. V gave up 0 bases and J gave up 6 bases; unmatched junction bases: 12. Germline V gives CDR1 SGHNT, CDR2 YYREEE (reference sequence). The chain's CDR3 is CASSLVGGTGLKNGYTF. Written as DNA, the CDR3 is TGTGCCAGCAGCTTGGTGGGCGGGACAGGGTTGAAAAATGGCTACACCTTC.

V usage is TRBV30 and J usage is TRBJ2-5; 9 bases align to TRBD1. The CDR3 spans 15 residues. J was trimmed by 2 bases and V by 2 bases; bases with no gene match: 6. CDR1 and CDR2 (germline): GTSNPN, SVGIG (reference sequence). The CDR3 sequence is CAWSPTGGAQETQYF. As DNA, the CDR3 is TGTGCCTGGAGTCCAACAGGGGGCGCACAAGAGACCCAGTACTTC. Using reference TRBV30 and TRBJ2-5 for the parts outside the CDR3, the full variable domain is SQTIHQWPATLVQPVGSPLSLECTVEGTSNPNLYWYRQAAGRGLQLLFYSVGIGQISSEVPQNLSASRPQDRQFILSSKKLLLSDSGFYLCAWSPTGGAQETQYFGPGTRLLVL.

The genes are TRBV9 and TRBJ2-5; D gene uncertain. Trimming shortened V by 3 bases and J by 0 bases, and 9 bases separated the two germline ends. The CDR3 totals 14 residues. Germline loops: CDR1 SGDLS, CDR2 YYNGEE. The CDR3 coding sequence is TGTGCCAGCAGCGAGACATCGTACCAAGAGACCCAGTACTTC. It yields the protein CASSETSYQETQYF.

V gene TRBV28 combines with J gene TRBJ2-1; 8 bases fit TRBD2. CDR3 length: 17 residues. CDR1 is MDHEN and CDR2 is SYDVKM in the germline V gene. V shed 3 bases, J shed 1 base, and the junction held 8 bases outside the gene matches. The CDR3 sequence is CASSFNGAGVSYNEQFF. The CDR3 bases are TGTGCCAGCAGTTTCAACGGAGCGGGAGTTTCCTACAATGAGCAGTTCTTC.

The chain is built from TRBV7-9 and TRBJ1-3; 7 positions match TRBD1. V shed 4 bases, J shed 3 bases, and the junction held 18 bases outside the gene matches. This CDR3 has 19 amino acids. The germline CDR1 and CDR2 sequences are SEHNR and FQNEAQ (reference sequence). This CDR3 is CASSYVTGQPNILGNTIYF. The DNA for the CDR3 is TGTGCCAGCAGCTATGTTACGGGACAGCCGAACATTCTTGGAAACACCATATATTTT.

This clone came up once. The V call is TRBV29-1, the J call TRBJ1-1, with 7 bases matching TRBD1. Losses at the gene ends were 6 bases for V and 5 bases for J; bases not matched to a gene: 12. Germline CDR1 and CDR2: SQVTM and ANQGSEA. The CDR3 consists of 14 residues. DNA for the CDR3: TGCAGCGTCGCCCGGGACAGCCAAGTTACTGAAGCTTTCTTT. This sequence encodes CSVARDSQVTEAFF.

This clone was recorded only once. The chain employs TRBV9 and TRBJ2-7, with a weak D call TRBD2 (6 bases). The germline V and J ends were trimmed by 2 bases and 2 bases, with 11 bases remaining between them. The CDR3 is made up of 14 amino acids. Germline V gene sequence: CDR1 SGDLS, CDR2 YYNGEE. The CDR3, as DNA: TGTGCCAGCAGCGTTGCGGGGAGCGCCTACGAGCAGTACTTC. Translated, it gives CASSVAGSAYEQYF.